These T cell receptor beta chains were read from a single sample in a study of OX40 agonist ivuxolimab in advanced cancers. Produced via immunoSEQ multiplex PCR; TCRdb's table is partial and in-frame only. This repertoire shows about 45,000 clones, about nine tenths found once; its top ten account for about a fifth. Sequenced material: CD4+ or CD8+ T cells sorted from blood, taken in a trial of the OX40 agonist ivuxolimab. The receptors derive from an adult with an advanced solid tumor such as melanoma, head and neck, liver or kidney cancer. The CDR3 runs from the conserved cysteine through the conserved F or W. The D gene is left open where the match is weak. Part of the rows lack a size; the others show once, few, many or a class for expanded clones.

TRBV27,TRBJ2-7,16,TRBD1,NA,CASSFISGQGYWEQYF,TGTGCCAGCAGTTTTATTTCTGGACAGGGGTATTGGGAGCAGTACTTC
TRBV9,TRBJ2-7,14,NA,NA,CASSVGGGPYEQYF,TGTGCCAGCAGCGTCGGAGGCGGCCCCTACGAGCAGTACTTC
TRBV7-6,TRBJ1-2,16,NA,NA,CASSLDLAAPLYGYTF,TGTGCCAGCAGCTTAGATTTGGCCGCACCTTTATATGGCTACACCTTC
TRBV5-8,TRBJ2-5,16,NA,NA,CASSPWGSVGQETQYF,TGTGCCAGCAGCCCCTGGGGGAGTGTGGGCCAAGAGACCCAGTACTTC
TRBV4-1,TRBJ2-1,17,TRBD2,NA,CASSQALADGPGNEQFF,TGCGCCAGCAGCCAAGCCCTAGCGGATGGGCCCGGCAATGAGCAGTTCTTC
TRBV7-8,TRBJ2-7,12,NA,NA,CASSPRPYEQYF,TGTGCCAGCAGCCCTCGCCCCTACGAGCAGTACTTC
TRBV15,TRBJ2-4,12,NA,NA,CATSNRENIQYF,TGTGCCACCAGCAACAGGGAGAACATTCAGTACTTC
TRBV18,TRBJ1-1,16,TRBD1,NA,CASSPPTGRGLDEAFF,TGTGCCAGCTCACCACCGACAGGGAGGGGGTTGGATGAAGCTTTCTTT
TRBV6-5,TRBJ2-2,14,TRBD2,few,CASSETSVTGELFF,TGTGCCAGCAGTGAGACTAGCGTCACCGGGGAGCTGTTTTTT
TRBV27,TRBJ1-1,13,NA,once,CASTPGPHTEAFF,TGTGCCAGCACCCCGGGCCCGCACACTGAAGCTTTCTTT
TRBV9,TRBJ2-5,16,TRBD2,once,CASSTHGGEYQETQYF,TGTGCCAGCAGCACACACGGGGGGGAGTACCAAGAGACCCAGTACTTC
TRBV5-4,TRBJ1-4,14,NA,NA,CASWTWGMGEKLFF,TGTGCCAGCTGGACCTGGGGGATGGGGGAAAAACTGTTTTTT
TRBV30,TRBJ1-4,14,NA,NA,CAWSVSATNEKLFF,TGTGCCTGGAGTGTATCCGCTACTAATGAAAAACTGTTTTTT
TRBV28,TRBJ1-1,12,NA,NA,CASRAGFTEAFF,TGTGCCAGCAGGGCGGGCTTCACTGAAGCTTTCTTT
TRBV28,TRBJ2-2,21,TRBD2,NA,CASGTQGPTTSGRLAAGELFF,TGTGCCAGCGGCACACAGGGCCCCACGACTAGCGGGAGGTTAGCGGCCGGGGAGCTGTTTTTT
TRBV6-5,TRBJ2-7,15,NA,NA,CASSPLGYPGYEQYF,TGTGCCAGCAGCCCCCTTGGGTACCCCGGCTACGAGCAGTACTTC
TRBV19,TRBJ2-3,15,NA,NA,CASSILVGSTDTQYF,TGTGCCAGTAGTATACTAGTAGGGAGCACAGATACGCAGTATTTT
TRBV5-5,TRBJ1-5,14,NA,NA,CASSLSTGNQPQHF,TGTGCCAGCAGCTTATCGACTGGCAATCAGCCCCAGCATTTT
TRBV7-9,TRBJ2-1,16,NA,NA,CASSPTGGGSYNEQFF,TGTGCCAGCAGCCCCACAGGGGGGGGCTCCTACAATGAGCAGTTCTTC
TRBV7-8,TRBJ2-7,13,NA,NA,CASSLVAITEQYF,TGTGCCAGCAGCTTAGTGGCTATTACCGAGCAGTACTTC
TRBV5-1,TRBJ2-7,13,NA,NA,CASSNEFSYEQYF,TGCGCCAGCAGCAATGAGTTCTCCTACGAGCAGTACTTC
TRBV13,TRBJ2-1,15,TRBD2,NA,CASSLGTSGSTLQFF,TGTGCCAGCAGCCTCGGGACTAGCGGGAGTACGTTGCAGTTCTTC
TRBV15,TRBJ2-1,16,TRBD2,NA,CATSRVAGGPYNEQFF,TGTGCCACCAGCAGAGTGGCGGGAGGGCCCTACAATGAGCAGTTCTTC
TRBV7-9,TRBJ2-7,14,TRBD1,NA,CASSLDGTVYEQYF,TGTGCCAGCAGCTTAGATGGGACAGTTTACGAGCAGTACTTC
TRBV4-1,TRBJ2-7,15,NA,NA,CASSQERQGSYEQYF,TGCGCCAGCAGCCAAGAAAGGCAGGGGTCCTACGAGCAGTACTTC
TRBV29-1,TRBJ2-7,14,TRBD1,NA,CSVGGRDRSYEQYF,TGCAGCGTTGGGGGTAGGGACAGATCCTACGAGCAGTACTTC
TRBV28,TRBJ2-5,17,TRBD2,NA,CAFKSGLAPKSQETQYF,TGTGCCTTCAAATCGGGACTAGCGCCCAAATCCCAAGAGACCCAGTACTTC
TRBV28,TRBJ2-7,11,NA,NA,CASSFYYEQYF,TGTGCCAGCAGTTTTTACTACGAGCAGTACTTC
TRBV5-1,TRBJ1-1,14,NA,NA,CASSLYIGNTEAFF,TGCGCCAGCAGCTTGTACATTGGGAACACTGAAGCTTTCTTT
TRBV28,TRBJ1-2,16,TRBD1,NA,CASSSRQGSLVGGYTF,TGTGCCAGCAGTTCAAGACAGGGTAGCTTAGTGGGTGGCTACACCTTC
TRBV6-5,TRBJ2-2,14,NA,large,CASSYGSVAGELFF,TGTGCCAGCAGTTACGGAAGCGTCGCCGGGGAGCTGTTTTTT
TRBV19,TRBJ2-7,14,TRBD2,NA,CASSTGGPSYEQYF,TGTGCCAGTAGTACGGGGGGTCCCAGCTACGAGCAGTACTTC
TRBV7-6,TRBJ2-7,14,NA,NA,CASSAYAGSYEQYF,TGTGCCAGCAGCGCATATGCAGGTTCCTACGAGCAGTACTTC
TRBV7-9,TRBJ2-7,17,TRBD2,NA,CASSPPPLGGETYEQYF,TGTGCCAGCAGCCCCCCCCCGTTGGGGGGGGAGACCTACGAGCAGTACTTC
TRBV5-1,TRBJ2-2,14,NA,once,CASSLAPLTGELFF,TGCGCCAGCAGCTTGGCCCCCCTCACCGGGGAGCTGTTTTTT
TRBV19,TRBJ2-7,14,NA,NA,CASSSYRRPYEQYF,TGTGCCAGTAGTAGTTATCGACGTCCCTACGAGCAGTACTTC
TRBV21-1,TRBJ2-7,11,NA,once,CANRARRGQYF,TGTGCCAACCGAGCTCGCCGCGGGCAGTACTTC
TRBV6-5,TRBJ2-5,15,TRBD1,NA,CASSYWTGVQETQYF,TGTGCCAGCAGTTATTGGACAGGGGTACAAGAGACCCAGTACTTC
TRBV5-6,TRBJ2-7,13,NA,once,CASSSPRGNEQYF,TGTGCCAGCAGCTCACCTAGGGGTAACGAGCAGTACTTC